This T cell receptor beta chain emerged from a study of CD8 T cells in Susac syndrome. V was clipped by 6 bases and J by 1 base, with 12 bases between them. The germline V gene has CDR1 SQVTM and CDR2 ANQGSEA. The CDR3 spans 13 residues. It was negative isolation that provided the CD8+ and CD4+ T cells, whereas TEMRA cells were enriched by FACS. Reverse transcription used about 0.45 to 1 ug RNA and random hexamers. A single record per CDR3 protein comes from TCRdb applying MiXCR to the immunoSEQ multiplex PCR reads. The sample consists of some 240,000 distinct CDR3 sequences, 90% to 97% of them appearing once.

This chain links TRBV29-1 with TRBJ2-5, with a possible D match to TRBD1 (6 bases). This receptor was identified in a human donor with Susac syndrome. Sequencing used CD4+ T cells from PBMCs. The CDR3 DNA reads as TGCAGCGTACCGACAGGCGCCCAAGAGACCCAGTACTTC. It is translated as CSVPTGAQETQYF.